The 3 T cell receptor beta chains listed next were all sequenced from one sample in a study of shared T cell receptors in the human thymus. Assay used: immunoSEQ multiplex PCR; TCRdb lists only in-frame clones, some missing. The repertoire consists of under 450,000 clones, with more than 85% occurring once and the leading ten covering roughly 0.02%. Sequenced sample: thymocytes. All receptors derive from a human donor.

Here the CDR3 reads CASSPPFGANEQFF. The CDR3 DNA reads TGTGCCAGCAGCCCGCCGTTCGGGGCTAATGAGCAGTTCTTC. V gene TRBV4-2 combines with J gene TRBJ2-1, with D perhaps assigned TRBD1 or TRBD2 (5 bases each). V was clipped by 4 bases and J by 7 bases, with 14 bases between them. The CDR3 spans 14 residues. The V gene's germline CDR1 is LGHNA and CDR2 YNFKEQ.

DNA for the CDR3: TGTGCCAGCAGCTTGTCAGGGATAGCCAACGTCCTGACTTTC. Its protein is CASSLSGIANVLTF. V usage is TRBV5-6 and J usage is TRBJ2-6; possible D gene TRBD1, 5 bases. V was pared by 1 base and J by 7 bases, with 9 bases between. Germline V lookup: CDR1 SGHDT, CDR2 YYEEEE. The CDR3 runs to 14 residues.

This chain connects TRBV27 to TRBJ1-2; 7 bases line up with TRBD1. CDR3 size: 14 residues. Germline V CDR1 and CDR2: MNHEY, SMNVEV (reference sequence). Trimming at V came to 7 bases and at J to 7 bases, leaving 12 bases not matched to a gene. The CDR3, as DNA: TGTGCCAGCAACCCCTCTCAACAGGGGAGTGGCTACACCTTC. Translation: CASNPSQQGSGYTF.